This TCR beta chain appears in the sequencing data of a study of CD8 T cells in Susac syndrome. Study summary: Patients with Susac syndrome were therapy-naive, on corticosteroids, or on intravenous immunoglobulin alone at blood draw.

The V gene lost 3 bases and the J gene lost 4 bases, with 3 bases spanning the gap. This CDR3 contains 11 residues. Germline values: CDR1 SEHNR, CDR2 FQNEAQ (reference sequence). The study sequenced TCR beta in blood CD8+ and CD4+ T cells. Diagnostic criteria for definite or probable disease, in their recently defined form, were met by the patients with Susac syndrome. Points from the study as a whole: In total CD8+ repertoires, sixteen Susac-specific public clones were found, and CD8+ TEMRA repertoires had about 5.

This clonotype was observed once. What it binds is unknown. The RNA, roughly 0.45 to 1 ug, was put through reverse transcription using random hexamers. MiXCR, applied by TCRdb to the immunoSEQ multiplex PCR reads, yields one record per CDR3 protein. Found here are approximately 74,000 distinct CDR3 sequences, around 94% of them singletons; the top ten hold around 0.94%. Material: CD8+ T cells from PBMCs. This TCR was recovered from a human donor with Susac syndrome. The J gene is TRBJ1-1, the V gene TRBV7-9; no firm D call. CDR3 loop: CASSFSTEAFF. Written as DNA, the CDR3 is TGTGCCAGCAGCTTTTCCACTGAAGCTTTCTTT.